Listed here is a single TCR beta chain. These data belong to a study of T cells after yellow fever vaccination. TCRdb re-derived calls from the 5' RACE reads in MiXCR, one entry per CDR3 protein. Found here are approximately 300,000 distinct CDR3 sequences, roughly 7% of them singletons; the top ten hold over 15%. The length of the CDR3 is 19 residues. V dropped 0 bases and J dropped 3; count of bases not matched to a gene: 13. Germline CDR1 reads MNHEY; CDR2 reads SVGAGI. This chain links TRBV6-5 with TRBJ2-7; 11 bases are shared with TRBD2. The source of this sequence is a man younger than 30 who received the YFV17D yellow fever vaccine. The starting material was PBMCs, obtained more than 35 days after the first yellow fever vaccination. CDR3: CASSYSKDPSGGFVYEQYF. In nucleotides, the CDR3 is TGTGCCAGCAGTTACTCGAAGGATCCTAGCGGGGGGTTTGTCTACGAGCAGTACTTC.